The 17 T cell receptor beta chains below come from one sample, sequenced in a study of shared clonotypes between healthy human individuals. Assay used: immunoSEQ multiplex PCR; TCRdb lists only in-frame clones, some missing. Counted here are about 2,500,000 clones, approximately 92% occurring once; the ten biggest clones make up about 0.13%. The sequencing sample was made of naive CD4+ T cells sorted from blood. The subset denotes: CD45RA+ positively selected. These receptors were taken from a man in his late teens or twenties in good health.

The table lists this clone with a count of one. V gene TRBV4-3 combines with J gene TRBJ2-1; 9 bases agree with TRBD2. Germline CDR1 is LGHNA and CDR2 is YSLEER. CDR3 length: 17 amino acids. V trimming: 0 bases; J trimming: 0 bases; junction bases outside the gene matches: 3. In DNA, the CDR3 is TGCGCCAGCAGCCAAGAACCTAGCGGGACCTCCTACAATGAGCAGTTCTTC. Encoded protein: CASSQEPSGTSYNEQFF.

This clone showed up just once. The chain uses TRBV25-1 and TRBJ2-1; D might be TRBD1 or TRBD2, each matching 5 bases. This CDR3 comprises 12 residues. V gave up 2 bases and J gave up 12 bases, with 11 bases separating them. Germline V gene data show CDR1 as MGHDK and CDR2 as SYGVNS. As DNA, the CDR3 is TGTGCCAGCAGTGAACTGGGGGACCGGCAGTTCTTC. Translation: CASSELGDRQFF.

This chain joins TRBV6-4 and TRBJ2-3; a possible D gene is TRBD2 (6 bases). CDR1 and CDR2 (germline): MRHNA, SNTAGT. CDR3 length equals 16 residues. Deletions cut 7 bases from V and 2 bases from J, with 19 bases between. The chain's CDR3 is CASTPRGTFSTDTQYF. DNA for the CDR3: TGTGCCAGCACCCCGAGAGGGACTTTTTCCACAGATACGCAGTATTTT.

The chain combines TRBV27 with TRBJ1-6; D unresolved. CDR1 and CDR2 from the germline V gene are MNHEY and SMNVEV (reference sequence). The CDR3 consists of 18 residues. The V end was cut by 1 base, the J end by 0 bases, with 13 bases between. CDR3 in DNA: TGTGCCAGCAGTTTATTCGGGTCCACCCTCTCCTATAATTCACCCCTCCACTTT. It translates to CASSLFGSTLSYNSPLHF.

The rearrangement links TRBV19 to TRBJ2-7; perhaps D is TRBD1 or TRBD2 (5 bases each). CDR1 and CDR2 (germline): LNHDA, SQIVND (reference sequence). This CDR3 comprises 14 residues. Trimming took 3 bases from V and 2 from J, leaving 11 bases between them. CDR3 sequence (DNA): TGTGCCAGTAGTATGTTTCCGGGACCCTACGAGCAGTACTTC. It is translated as CASSMFPGPYEQYF.

V usage is TRBV5-4 and J usage is TRBJ2-7; weak D call: TRBD2 (7 bases). CDR3 length: 16 residues. Germline CDR1 SGHNT, CDR2 YYREEE (reference sequence). Between the trimmed V and J ends, which lost 4 bases and 1 base, there was a span of 18 bases. CDR3 loop: CASSAEGGLGSYEQYF. DNA for the CDR3: TGTGCCAGCAGCGCAGAGGGGGGGTTGGGGTCCTACGAGCAGTACTTC.

The rearrangement joins TRBV27 to TRBJ1-2; TRBD1 might be the D (6 bases). This CDR3 is built from 13 residues. Deletions cut 6 bases from V and 8 bases from J, with 16 bases between. Germline V gives CDR1 MNHEY, CDR2 SMNVEV (reference sequence). The CDR3 loop reads CASSITGYDGYTF. CDR3 nucleotides: TGTGCCAGCAGCATTACAGGGTACGACGGCTACACCTTC.

This rearrangement joins TRBV12-5 to TRBJ1-1; 8 bases line up with TRBD1. This CDR3 region has 18 residues. The junction had 10 bases not matched to a gene; V was cut back by 0 bases and J by 1 base. Germline CDR1 and CDR2: LGHNT and FRNRAP. This chain's CDR3 is CASGLVRGQGLKNTEAFF. As DNA, the CDR3 is TGTGCTAGTGGTTTGGTAAGAGGACAGGGTTTAAAGAACACTGAAGCTTTCTTT.

V and J are TRBV30 and TRBJ1-6, with D possibly matching TRBD1 (5 bases). There are 15 residues in the CDR3. Deletions cut 2 bases from V and 4 bases from J, with 12 bases between. Germline CDR1 is GTSNPN and CDR2 is SVGIG (reference sequence). DNA of the CDR3: TGTGCCTGGAGTTCTGGGGGGGTTTATAATTCACCCCTCCACTTT. Translation: CAWSSGGVYNSPLHF.

This chain links TRBV30 with TRBJ1-4; TRBD1 matches 12 bases. Unmatched junction bases numbered 12, after V lost 3 bases and J lost 1 base. The CDR3 covers 19 residues. Germline V lookup: CDR1 GTSNPN, CDR2 SVGIG (reference sequence). Here the CDR3 DNA reads TGTGCCTGGAGGGCCTTGCCGGGGACAGGGGGCGTAACTAATGAAAAACTGTTTTTT. Protein: CAWRALPGTGGVTNEKLFF.

The J gene is TRBJ1-6, the V gene TRBV2, with D uncertain. The germline V gene has CDR1 SNHLY and CDR2 FYNNEI. Trimming pared 4 bases from V and 3 bases from J, leaving 4 bases between. This CDR3 region has 13 residues. The CDR3 DNA follows: TGTGCCAGCAGTGTGGACTATAATTCACCCCTCCACTTT. Translation gives CASSVDYNSPLHF.

The genes are TRBV10-1 and TRBJ2-5; no definite D call. Germline loops: CDR1 WNHNN, CDR2 SYGVQD (reference sequence). V was pared by 3 bases and J by 6 bases, with 11 bases between. This CDR3 spans 13 amino acids. DNA of the CDR3: TGCGCCAGCAGTGACGGACCGACGCAGACCCAGTACTTC. Translated: CASSDGPTQTQYF.

V and J are TRBV28 and TRBJ2-7; weak D call: TRBD1 (5 bases). The CDR3 is made up of 13 amino acids. The ends were cut back, 7 bases at V and 3 bases at J, with 13 bases in the middle. The germline V gene has CDR1 MDHEN and CDR2 SYDVKM. The CDR3: CASTEAGLYEQYF. The CDR3 DNA follows: TGTGCCAGCACTGAAGCAGGGCTCTACGAGCAGTACTTC.

This clone occurred once. The chain carries TRBV5-5 and TRBJ2-7, with 9 bases identical to TRBD2. The V gene end was trimmed by 0 bases and the J gene end by 7 bases; junction bases not matched to a gene: 11. The germline V gene encodes CDR1 SGHKS and CDR2 YYEKEE (reference sequence). This CDR3 contains 16 residues. CDR3: CASSLGASGTLGEQYF. The CDR3 DNA reads as TGTGCCAGCAGCTTGGGAGCTAGCGGGACCCTGGGGGAGCAGTACTTC.

The chain uses TRBV12-5 and TRBJ1-5; D is undetermined. In germline, CDR1 is LGHNT, CDR2 FRNRAP. Deletions cut 6 bases from V and 1 base from J, with 7 bases between. The CDR3 extends over 13 amino acids. The CDR3 DNA reads as TGTGCTAGTGGGCGAACCAGCAATCAGCCCCAGCATTTT. Translated, it gives CASGRTSNQPQHF. Using reference TRBV12-5 and TRBJ1-5 for the parts outside the CDR3, the full variable domain is DARVTQTPRHKVTEMGQEVTMRCQPILGHNTVFWYRQTMMQGLELLAYFRNRAPLDDSGMPKDRFSAEMPDATLATLKIQPSEPRDSAVYFCASGRTSNQPQHFGDGTRLSIL.

The chain carries TRBV28 and TRBJ2-5; TRBD2 matches at 7 bases. There are 14 residues in the CDR3. The trim removed 7 bases at V and 1 base at J, leaving 6 bases unmatched. Germline V gives CDR1 MDHEN, CDR2 SYDVKM. CDR3 loop: CASMLGGFQETQYF. The CDR3 DNA reads as TGTGCCAGCATGTTGGGGGGGTTCCAAGAGACCCAGTACTTC.

The CDR3: CASSRGIGETQYF. CDR3 nucleotides: TGTGCCAGCAGCCGGGGGATCGGGGAGACCCAGTACTTC. The rearrangement uses TRBV7-3 and TRBJ2-5; D might be TRBD2 (6 bases). V lost 5 bases and J lost 5, with 12 bases in between. This CDR3 comprises 13 residues. Germline V gene sequence: CDR1 SGHTA, CDR2 FQGTGA.